Below, one TCR beta chain is given with its context. This sample is drawn from a study of T cell clones after liver transplantation. As for the study in general: Samples came from ITN030ST, which attempted immunosuppression withdrawal within 2 years of liver transplantation. Tolerant meant at least one year fully off immunosuppression without liver enzymes above twice normal. Pre-transplant mixed lymphocyte reactions yielded third-party-reactive TCRbeta sequences as comparators for graft-donor-reactive sequences.

Repertoires were generated with immunoSEQ multiplex PCR, while TCRdb's copy carries only in-frame clones and drops some. This table holds tens of thousands of clones, about 92% found once. Germline V gives CDR1 SGHTA, CDR2 FQGTGA. CDR3 length equals 16 residues. Trimming pared 5 bases from V and 0 bases from J, leaving 14 bases between. This material consisted of CD4+ T cells from blood, taken around 25 months after liver transplant. The TCR originated in a human patient who received a liver transplant. A share of the T cells may be of graft donor origin. The genes are TRBV7-3 and TRBJ2-1; D is undetermined. CDR3 region: CASSINSVSSYNEQFF. In nucleotides, the CDR3 is TGTGCCAGCAGCATAAACAGCGTAAGCTCCTACAATGAGCAGTTCTTC.